This T cell receptor (beta chain) was recovered during a study of T cells in localized non-small cell lung cancer. Findings of the study overall: Uninvolved neighboring lung showed the greatest T cell clonality, exceeding tumor. Longer survival (overall) was linked to higher T cell density in blood.

The sample holds one count of this clone. Its target is unknown. Only in-frame clones appear in the TCRdb table, and some are missing; sequencing was by immunoSEQ multiplex PCR. The data show about 16,000 clones, 89% seen once. The receptor was isolated from a female donor aged 60 or older with stage III squamous cell lung carcinoma. The source was peripheral blood, collected before any cancer treatment.

The CDR3 bases are TGTGCCAGCTCCTTAGCGGGAGGCCCGAACACCGGGGAGCTGTTTTTT. Protein product: CASSLAGGPNTGELFF. The rearrangement links TRBV9 to TRBJ2-2, with 10 bases fitting TRBD2. Germline CDR1 reads SGDLS; CDR2 reads YYNGEE. V shed 7 bases, J shed 0 bases, and the junction held 6 bases outside the gene matches. CDR3 size: 16 residues.